Below, 31 T cell receptor beta chains from the same sample are listed, as sequenced in a study of T cell repertoires in cytomegalovirus infection (dated by TCRdb to between 2018 and 2020). The antigens these receptors bind are not known. These reads were obtained on an Illumina HiSeq 1500. The public reads were reprocessed in TCRdb via fastp at Q25 and MiXCR, keeping in-frame beta chains. Every distinct CDR3 protein forms one entry, paired with its most common genes and DNA. This sample lists around 750,000 distinct CDR3 sequences; about 33% were detected once. Approximately 13% of the sample is in the top ten clones. This sample's treatment or condition label indicates: in vitro stimulation with specific CMV peptide epitopes to enrich CMV-specific T cells. Specimen: cultured CD8+ T cells from PBMCs, collected from culture after CMV antigen stimulation. The receptors were gathered from a human donor in good health (CMV status not recorded). Some clones in this sample may be carry-over from other donors' samples.

The CDR3, as DNA: TGTGCCAGCAGTGAAGCGCAGGACAGGGTGGTTAGCAATCAGCCCCAGCATTTT. Amino acid sequence: CASSEAQDRVVSNQPQHF. The chain employs TRBV2 and TRBJ1-5; 8 positions match TRBD1. CDR1 is SNHLY, CDR2 FYNNEI, per germline. The CDR3 is made up of 18 amino acids. V lost 0 bases, J lost 0 bases, and 7 bases stayed unmatched. Full variable domain (rest looked up from reference TRBV2 and TRBJ1-5): EPEVTQTPSHQVTQMGQEVILRCVPISNHLYFYWYRQILGQKVEFLVSFYNNEISEKSEIFDDQFSVERPDGSNFTLKIRSTKLEDSAMYFCASSEAQDRVVSNQPQHFGDGTRLSIL.

In this sample, this clonotype turned up a few times. The rearrangement uses TRBV19 and TRBJ1-1; the D is unclear. CDR3 length: 13 residues. Germline CDR1 is LNHDA and CDR2 is SQIVND (reference sequence). Between the trimmed V and J ends, which lost 0 bases and 0 bases, there was a span of 2 bases. The CDR3 bases are TGTGCCAGTAGTATAGACATGAACACTGAAGCTTTCTTT. Amino acid sequence: CASSIDMNTEAFF.

This clonotype was counted only a few times. A read error may produce the germline difference seen at one junction end. This chain joins TRBV28 and TRBJ1-1; 9 bases are shared with TRBD1. Germline V gene lookup returns CDR1 MDHEN and CDR2 SYDVKM. CDR3 length: 14 residues. The CDR3 DNA follows: TGTGCCAGCAGATTATTACAGGGGGCGAATGAAGCTTTCTTT. Encoded protein: CASRLLQGANEAFF.

CDR3 sequence (DNA): TGTGCCAGCACCTCGGGGGGATATGGAGAGACCCAGTACTTC. It is translated as CASTSGGYGETQYF. The chain carries TRBV6-1 and TRBJ2-5, with TRBD2 matching 7 bases. Germline loops: CDR1 MNHNS, CDR2 SASEGT. V trimming: 7 bases; J trimming: 4 bases; junction bases outside the gene matches: 9. The CDR3 covers 14 residues.

The gene calls are TRBV2 and TRBJ2-1; TRBD2 agrees at 8 bases. The junction had 3 bases not matched to a gene; V was cut back by 7 bases and J by 10 bases. CDR1 is SNHLY and CDR2 is FYNNEI in the germline V gene. The CDR3 contains 11 residues. The CDR3 DNA is TGTGCCAGCAACCTAGCGGGCGAGCAGTTCTTC. Its protein product is CASNLAGEQFF.

This clonotype was found a few times. The chain carries TRBV7-9 and TRBJ1-2, with 9 bases aligning to TRBD1. Looked up from germline, CDR1 is SEHNR and CDR2 is FQNEAQ (reference sequence). The CDR3 is 14 amino acids. Trimming took 5 bases from V and 4 from J; bases not matched to a gene: 5. DNA for the CDR3: TGTGCCAGCAGCAAGTCGACAGGGGGCTATGGCTACACCTTC. This gives the protein CASSKSTGGYGYTF.

This sequence joins TRBV5-6 and TRBJ1-3, with D uncertain. The V end was cut by 0 bases, the J end by 1 base, with 5 bases between. Germline lookup yields CDR1 SGHDT and CDR2 YYEEEE. The length of the CDR3 is 14 residues. In nucleotides, the CDR3 is TGTGCCAGCAGCTTGGTTCGTTCTGGAAACACCATATATTTT. It yields the protein CASSLVRSGNTIYF.

This chain connects TRBV7-6 to TRBJ1-1; D ambiguous. In germline, CDR1 is SGHVS, CDR2 FNYEAQ. V lost 6 bases and J 2 bases, leaving 7 bases between the germline ends. The CDR3 is 12 amino acids. The CDR3 spells CASRWQNTEAFF. Here the CDR3 DNA reads TGTGCCAGCAGGTGGCAAAACACTGAAGCTTTCTTT.

The chain's CDR3 is CASSSWGGGTEAFF. CDR3 coding DNA: TGTGCCAGTAGTTCCTGGGGGGGAGGCACTGAAGCTTTCTTT. V usage is TRBV19 and J usage is TRBJ1-1, with TRBD1 as a possible D gene (5 bases). CDR3 length equals 14 residues. Trimming left V 5 bases short and J 4 bases short, with 14 bases between. The germline CDR1 and CDR2 sequences are LNHDA and SQIVND (reference sequence).

V and J are TRBV10-3 and TRBJ1-1, with 7 bases aligning to TRBD1. Germline V gene data show CDR1 as ENHRY and CDR2 as SYGVKD. CDR3 size: 15 residues. V lost 7 bases and J lost 2; bases outside the gene matches: 10. The CDR3 nucleotides are TGTGCCATCATGGCTCCCGGACAGGCTAACACTGAAGCTTTCTTT. This encodes CAIMAPGQANTEAFF.

In its sample, this clonotype was seen many times. The chain links TRBV7-2 to TRBJ1-1; D gene ambiguous. Germline V gene sequence: CDR1 SGHTA, CDR2 FQGNSA. The CDR3 sequence is 14 residues long. Between the trimmed V and J ends, which lost 1 base and 5 bases, there was a span of 11 bases. In nucleotides, the CDR3 is TGTGCCAGCAGCTTAGGCGGGCGAATGACTGAAGCTTTCTTT. Residues: CASSLGGRMTEAFF.

Notes on this clonotype: The CDR3 does not close with the conserved phenylalanine or tryptophan, likely indicating a read error. The V and J genes are TRBV2 and TRBJ1-4; D uncertain. Germline V lookup: CDR1 SNHLY, CDR2 FYNNEI. The CDR3 contains 16 residues. V was trimmed by 3 bases and J by 4 bases, leaving 15 bases between them. The CDR3 sequence is CASSDGEGAINEKLFS. DNA of the CDR3: TGTGCCAGCAGTGATGGGGAGGGCGCGATTAATGAAAAACTGTTTTCT.

This chain joins TRBV7-6 and TRBJ1-5, with a possible D match to TRBD1 (5 bases). CDR1 is SGHVS and CDR2 is FNYEAQ in the germline V gene. The CDR3 extends over 16 amino acids. The V gene lost 5 bases and the J gene lost 0 bases, with 14 bases spanning the gap. Here the CDR3 reads CASSPLRGASNQPQHF. The CDR3, as DNA: TGTGCCAGCAGCCCCCTTCGTGGGGCTAGCAATCAGCCCCAGCATTTT.

CDR3 in amino acids: CASSLATDVRHGYTF. The CDR3 DNA is TGTGCCAGCAGCCTGGCGACAGACGTCCGACACGGCTACACCTTC. The chain combines TRBV7-9 with TRBJ1-2; TRBD1 is a possible D gene (5 bases). The CDR3 runs to 15 residues. Between the trimmed V and J ends, which lost 5 bases and 8 bases, there was a span of 21 bases. Germline assignment: CDR1 SEHNR and CDR2 FQNEAQ (reference sequence).

The genes are TRBV29-1 and TRBJ2-1; weak D call: TRBD2 (5 bases). Trimming took 3 bases from V and 15 from J, leaving 18 bases between them. The CDR3 has 12 residues. In germline, CDR1 is SQVTM, CDR2 ANQGSEA. CDR3: CSVELASQDPFF. CDR3 DNA sequence: TGCAGCGTTGAGCTAGCTAGTCAAGACCCGTTCTTC.

This clonotype appeared many times. The J gene is TRBJ1-1, the V gene TRBV7-9, with D hard to call. Trimming stripped 3 bases from V and 4 bases from J, with 9 bases between. Germline V gene lookup returns CDR1 SEHNR and CDR2 FQNEAQ (reference sequence). CDR3 length equals 13 residues. CDR3 DNA: TGTGCCAGCAGCTTTGTGGGAGGCACTGAAGCTTTCTTT. Protein sequence: CASSFVGGTEAFF.

This clonotype was detected a few times. V is TRBV12-3 or TRBV12-4 and J is TRBJ2-2, with TRBD2 identical over 13 bases. The CDR3 covers 19 residues. With 4 bases clipped from V and 4 bases from J, the junction kept 12 bases outside the gene matches. CDR3 amino acids: CASSSSTSGGIESTGELFF. In DNA form, the CDR3 reads TGTGCCAGCAGTTCATCGACTAGCGGGGGGATAGAAAGCACCGGGGAGCTGTTTTTT.

The V and J genes are TRBV20-1 and TRBJ2-3; D is unclear. Germline lookup yields CDR1 DFQATT and CDR2 SNEGSKA (reference sequence). The CDR3 is 15 amino acids. The V end lost 1 base, the J end lost 0 bases, and 11 bases lay between the germline ends. The CDR3 spells CSARAISRSTDTQYF. The DNA for the CDR3 is TGCAGTGCTAGAGCTATATCCCGGAGCACAGATACGCAGTATTTT.

The table lists this clonotype with a few counts. The rearrangement links TRBV6-2 or TRBV6-3 to TRBJ1-5; D is possibly TRBD1 (5 bases). V was pared by 2 bases and J by 4 bases, with 15 bases between. The CDR3 consists of 16 residues. The germline CDR1 and CDR2 sequences are MNHEY and SVGEGT. CDR3 protein: CASSYGTRGWNQPQHF. CDR3 sequence (DNA): TGTGCCAGCAGTTACGGGACGAGGGGTTGGAATCAGCCCCAGCATTTT.

This clonotype turned up a few times. The genes are TRBV5-6 and TRBJ2-7; D remains ambiguous. In germline, CDR1 is SGHDT, CDR2 YYEEEE. The CDR3 loop spans 12 amino acids. V was trimmed by 4 bases and J by 4 bases, leaving 9 bases between them. CDR3 sequence reads: CASSLLGYEQYF. The CDR3 nucleotides read TGTGCCAGCAGCCTTCTTGGTTACGAGCAGTACTTC.

About this clonotype: A clone one base away is much larger, so this may be a read error. This sequence joins TRBV7-9 and TRBJ1-5, with 7 bases fitting TRBD1. CDR1 is SEHNR, CDR2 FQNEAQ, per germline (reference sequence). The CDR3 consists of 15 residues. The CDR3, as DNA: TGTGTCAGCAGCTTAGAAGGGGGCGCGGGTCAGCCCCAGCATTTT. Translation gives CVSSLEGGAGQPQHF.

By share, this clonotype counts as medium-sized. The rearrangement joins TRBV12-5 to TRBJ2-5, with 8 nucleotides matching TRBD1. The CDR3 loop spans 15 amino acids. Trimming removed 6 bases from V and 4 bases from J; junction bases left unmatched: 10. Germline V CDR1 and CDR2: LGHNT, FRNRAP. CDR3 coding DNA: TGTGCTAGTGGCCTCTGGACAGGGCCGGGAGAGACCCAGTACTTC. This encodes CASGLWTGPGETQYF.

This clonotype was seen at least ten times. The chain employs TRBV7-9 and TRBJ1-5; no firm D call. Germline lookup yields CDR1 SEHNR and CDR2 FQNEAQ (reference sequence). V lost 1 base and J 6 bases, leaving 10 bases between the germline ends. There are 14 residues in the CDR3. This CDR3 reads CASSLGGSSQPQHF. In nucleotides, the CDR3 is TGTGCCAGCAGCTTAGGAGGGAGTAGTCAGCCCCAGCATTTT.

This chain links TRBV12-3 or TRBV12-4 with TRBJ2-7; 9 bases fit TRBD1. With 5 bases clipped from V and 12 bases from J, the junction kept 5 bases outside the gene matches. The CDR3 runs to 11 residues. The CDR3 region has the DNA TGTGCCAGCAGTAGACAGGGGGTATGGTACTTC. It codes for CASSRQGVWYF.

J is TRBJ2-7 and V is TRBV27; TRBD1 matches at 7 bases. CDR1 MNHEY and CDR2 SMNVEV come from the germline V gene (reference sequence). J was trimmed by 3 bases and V by 3 bases; bases with no gene match: 5. CDR3 size: 14 residues. The CDR3 loop is CASSFGTAVYEQYF. In DNA, the CDR3 is TGTGCCAGCAGTTTTGGGACAGCCGTCTACGAGCAGTACTTC.

This sequence joins TRBV9 and TRBJ2-3; D is tentatively TRBD1 or TRBD2 (5 bases each). The CDR3 extends over 17 amino acids. Germline-derived CDR1 and CDR2 are SGDLS and YYNGEE. V lost 1 base and J lost 3, with 18 bases in between. The CDR3 spells CASSVFGLGVGTDTQYF. DNA of the CDR3: TGTGCCAGCAGCGTATTTGGTCTGGGGGTGGGGACAGATACGCAGTATTTT.

On this clonotype: One junction end disagrees with the germline gene, perhaps due to a read error. The chain uses TRBV7-3 and TRBJ2-1, with D maybe TRBD1 (6 bases). CDR3 length equals 15 residues. CDR1 SGHTA and CDR2 FQGTGA come from the germline V gene. For the CDR3, the DNA is TGTACCAGCAGCCCCTCGGGTCCAGGGGACAATGAGCAGTTCTTC. Its protein is CTSSPSGPGDNEQFF.

The sample holds a few counts of this clonotype. This sequence joins TRBV27 and TRBJ1-5; perhaps TRBD1 as D (5 bases). The CDR3 has 14 residues. The ends were cut back, 3 bases at V and 3 bases at J, with 9 bases in the middle. The germline gives CDR1 MNHEY, CDR2 SMNVEV (reference sequence). CDR3 sequence (DNA): TGTGCCAGCAGTTTCCCGGGGCCCAATCAGCCCCAGCATTTT. The encoded protein is CASSFPGPNQPQHF.

V usage is TRBV29-1 and J usage is TRBJ2-7; the D is unclear. Trimming left V 1 base short and J 1 base short, with 5 bases between. Germline V lookup: CDR1 SQVTM, CDR2 ANQGSEA. The CDR3 is 12 residues long. The CDR3 DNA is TGCAGCGTTGAAGGTCAGTCCTACGAGCAGTACTTC. The encoded protein is CSVEGQSYEQYF.

The rearrangement links TRBV5-1 to TRBJ2-1; TRBD1 matches at 7 bases. CDR1 is SGHRS, CDR2 YFSETQ, per germline. The CDR3 loop spans 15 amino acids. V lost 4 bases and J lost 12; bases outside the gene matches: 16. DNA of the CDR3: TGCGCCAGCAGCCCAGGGACAGAGGCCCTTCCAGTGCAGTTCTTC. Translation: CASSPGTEALPVQFF.

This clonotype was counted at least ten times. The chain uses TRBV7-2 and TRBJ1-4, with D uncertain. There are 18 residues in the CDR3. V was pared by 5 bases and J by 0 bases, with 19 bases between. Germline V gene sequence: CDR1 SGHTA, CDR2 FQGNSA. In DNA, the CDR3 is TGTGCCAGCAGCCCGAGTCCACCGACCTTTGCAACTAATGAAAAACTGTTTTTT. Protein product: CASSPSPPTFATNEKLFF.